This T cell receptor beta chain stems from a study of identical twins. This clonotype was observed many times. Unique molecular identifiers were present on the cDNA, which also gained a universal primer site by template switching. TCRdb passed the 5' RACE reads through MiXCR, listing each CDR3 protein once. The table has approximately 230,000 distinct CDR3 sequences, over 5% seen once; the top ten hold roughly 15%. V lost 1 base to trimming and J lost 4 bases; unmatched junction nucleotides: 5. The CDR3 spans 16 residues. Germline V gives CDR1 SGHVS, CDR2 FQNEAQ. This sample was shared with a second study, whose subject was T cells expressing NK-cell markers. That source adds: NKG2C+ dominant clonotypes from about 6 donors made up roughly 1.0-7.5% of CD8+ T cells.

The genes are TRBV7-8 and TRBJ2-3; 10 bases match TRBD2. This clonotype was obtained from a woman between 18 and 30 years old in good health. The sequencing sample was made of CD8+ T cells sorted from blood. Here the CDR3 reads CASSLGASGSADTQYF. The CDR3 region has the DNA TGTGCCAGCAGCTTAGGGGCTAGCGGGAGCGCAGATACGCAGTATTTT.